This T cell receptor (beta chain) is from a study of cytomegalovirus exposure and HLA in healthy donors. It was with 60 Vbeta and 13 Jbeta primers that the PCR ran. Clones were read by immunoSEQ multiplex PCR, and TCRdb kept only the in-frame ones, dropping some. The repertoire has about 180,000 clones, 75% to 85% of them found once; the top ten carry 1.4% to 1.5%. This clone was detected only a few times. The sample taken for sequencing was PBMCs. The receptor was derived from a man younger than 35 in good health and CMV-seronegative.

The CDR3 loop is CASSPPGGLQETQYF. The CDR3 DNA reads as TGTGCCAGCTCACCACCGGGAGGACTACAAGAGACCCAGTACTTC. The V and J genes are TRBV18 and TRBJ2-5; D is possibly TRBD2 (6 bases). Germline loops: CDR1 KGHSH, CDR2 LQKENI. CDR3 length equals 15 residues. The germline V and J ends were trimmed by 0 bases and 2 bases, with 10 bases remaining between them.